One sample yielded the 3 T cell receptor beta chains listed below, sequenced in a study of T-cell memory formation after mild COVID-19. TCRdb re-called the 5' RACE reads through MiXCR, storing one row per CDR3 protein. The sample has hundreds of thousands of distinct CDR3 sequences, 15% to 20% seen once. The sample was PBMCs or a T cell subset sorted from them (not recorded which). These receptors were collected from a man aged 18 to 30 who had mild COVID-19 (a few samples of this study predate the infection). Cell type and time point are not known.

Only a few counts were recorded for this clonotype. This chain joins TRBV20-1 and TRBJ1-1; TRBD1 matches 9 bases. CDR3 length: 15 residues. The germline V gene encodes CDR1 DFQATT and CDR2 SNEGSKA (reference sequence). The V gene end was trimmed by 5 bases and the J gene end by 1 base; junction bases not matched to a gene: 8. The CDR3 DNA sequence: TGCAGTGCTGCCCCCCCGGACAGGGGGAACACTGAAGCTTTCTTT. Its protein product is CSAAPPDRGNTEAFF.

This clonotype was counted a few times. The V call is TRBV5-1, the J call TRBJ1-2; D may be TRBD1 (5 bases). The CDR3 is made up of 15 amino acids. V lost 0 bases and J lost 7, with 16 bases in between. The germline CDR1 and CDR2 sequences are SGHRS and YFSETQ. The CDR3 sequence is CASSLGTGTWGGYTF. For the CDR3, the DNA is TGCGCCAGCAGCTTGGGTACCGGGACGTGGGGTGGCTACACCTTC.

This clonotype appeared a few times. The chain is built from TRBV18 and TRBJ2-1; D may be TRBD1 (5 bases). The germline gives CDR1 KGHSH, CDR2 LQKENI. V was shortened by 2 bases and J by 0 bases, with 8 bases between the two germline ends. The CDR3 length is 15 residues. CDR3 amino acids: CASSPGASSYNEQFF. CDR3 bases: TGTGCCAGCTCACCAGGGGCCAGCTCCTACAATGAGCAGTTCTTC.